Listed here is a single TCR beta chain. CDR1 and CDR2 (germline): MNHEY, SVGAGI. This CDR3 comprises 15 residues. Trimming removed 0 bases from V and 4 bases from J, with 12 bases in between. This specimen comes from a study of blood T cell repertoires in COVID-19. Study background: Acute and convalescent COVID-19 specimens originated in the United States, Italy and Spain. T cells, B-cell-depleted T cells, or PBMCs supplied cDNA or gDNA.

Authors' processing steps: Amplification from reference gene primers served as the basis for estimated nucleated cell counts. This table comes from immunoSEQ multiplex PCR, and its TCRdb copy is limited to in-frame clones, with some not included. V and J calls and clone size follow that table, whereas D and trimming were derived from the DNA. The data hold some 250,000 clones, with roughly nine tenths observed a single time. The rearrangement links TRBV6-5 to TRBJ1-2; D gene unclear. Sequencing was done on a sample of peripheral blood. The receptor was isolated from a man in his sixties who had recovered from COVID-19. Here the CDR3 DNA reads TGTGCCAGCAGTTACTCGAGTGGTCTTTTCTATGGCTACACCTTC. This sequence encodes CASSYSSGLFYGYTF.